The present T cell receptor beta chain was sequenced within a study of regulatory T cells in long-lasting Graves disease. V was clipped by 7 bases and J by 9 bases; unmatched bases: 7. The V gene's germline CDR1 is GTSNPN and CDR2 SVGIG (reference sequence). The CDR3 is made up of 13 amino acids. Time point specified: newly diagnosed GD, antithyroid drugs for less than 3 months. Extracted RNA from PBMCs served as the source of the TCR library. Concerning this clonotype: A much larger clone sits a single nucleotide away, making a read error possible.

The TCR beta library used iRepertoire HTBI primers with Arm-PCR amplification of CDR3. A single record per CDR3 protein comes from TCRdb applying MiXCR to the multiplex PCR reads. The sample consists of 550,000 to 650,000 distinct CDR3 sequences, about 16% of them appearing once. The sample was also linked to a second study, of T cells in Graves' hyperthyroidism and ophthalmopathy.

This material consisted of peripheral blood mononuclear cells (PBMCs), taken at new diagnosis, from a patient treated with antithyroid drugs. This chain joins TRBV30 and TRBJ2-1, with TRBD2 matching 12 bases. The TCR sequence derives from a man younger than 30 with Graves disease. CDR3 amino acids: CALGLAGRGEQFF. The CDR3 DNA is TGTGCCTTAGGACTAGCGGGAAGGGGTGAGCAGTTCTTC.